This T cell receptor (beta chain) was observed in a study of chemoradiotherapy in HPV16-positive cancers. Study-wide context: Candidate HPV-specific T-cell clones and common TCR motifs came from functional assays in a couple of HPV16-positive patients. Regarding the study as a whole: HPV-responsive T-cell expansion during chemoradiotherapy was linked to improved recurrence-free survival in HPV16-positive patients. Only a couple of HPV16-positive patients supplied the functional HPV-specificity definition.

Repertoires were sampled repeatedly during chemoradiotherapy. Data came from immunoSEQ multiplex PCR; TCRdb stores just in-frame clones and leaves some out. The table has some 22,000 clones, about 90% seen once. Germline CDR1 is SNHLY and CDR2 is FYNNEI. The CDR3 totals 14 residues. Trimming removed 8 bases from V and 1 base from J, with 14 bases in between. Turning to this clone: What it recognizes is unknown.

The sequencing here drew on blood, taken from a patient who underwent chemoradiotherapy. This TCR derives from a human donor with HPV-associated anogenital cancer. This chain joins TRBV2 and TRBJ1-2, with D possibly matching TRBD1 (5 bases). CDR3 nucleotides: TGTGCCAGCGCTGGGCAGGGTAATAACTATGGCTACACCTTC. Residues: CASAGQGNNYGYTF. Full variable domain (remainder filled in from reference TRBV2 and TRBJ1-2): EPEVTQTPSHQVTQMGQEVILRCVPISNHLYFYWYRQILGQKVEFLVSFYNNEISEKSEIFDDQFSVERPDGSNFTLKIRSTKLEDSAMYFCASAGQGNNYGYTFGSGTRLTVV.